Below are 2 T cell receptor beta chains sequenced from a single sample in a study of shared clonotypes between healthy human individuals. Sequenced by immunoSEQ multiplex PCR; TCRdb stores in-frame clones only, minus some. The repertoire has about 490,000 clones, 76% of them found once; the top ten carry over 10%. The sample was PBMCs. The receptors were sampled from a middle-aged woman in good health. Some clones in this sample may be carry-over from other donors' samples.

This chain joins TRBV5-4 and TRBJ2-2; 9 bases match TRBD2. This CDR3 is 15 amino acids long. V was pared by 6 bases and J by 5 bases, with 8 bases of the junction left unmatched. Germline-derived CDR1 and CDR2 are SGHNT and YYREEE (reference sequence). The CDR3: CASNKAGGRTGELFF. In nucleotides, the CDR3 is TGTGCCAGCAACAAAGCGGGAGGACGGACCGGGGAGCTGTTTTTT.

The chain employs TRBV4-1 and TRBJ2-1; 12 bases fit TRBD2. Germline V gene data show CDR1 as MGHRA and CDR2 as YSYEKL. The CDR3 covers 17 residues. Losses at the gene ends were 4 bases for V and 2 bases for J; bases not matched to a gene: 6. CDR3 in amino acids: CASSPGLAGPPYNEQFF. Here the CDR3 DNA reads TGCGCCAGCAGCCCCGGACTAGCGGGGCCACCCTACAATGAGCAGTTCTTC.